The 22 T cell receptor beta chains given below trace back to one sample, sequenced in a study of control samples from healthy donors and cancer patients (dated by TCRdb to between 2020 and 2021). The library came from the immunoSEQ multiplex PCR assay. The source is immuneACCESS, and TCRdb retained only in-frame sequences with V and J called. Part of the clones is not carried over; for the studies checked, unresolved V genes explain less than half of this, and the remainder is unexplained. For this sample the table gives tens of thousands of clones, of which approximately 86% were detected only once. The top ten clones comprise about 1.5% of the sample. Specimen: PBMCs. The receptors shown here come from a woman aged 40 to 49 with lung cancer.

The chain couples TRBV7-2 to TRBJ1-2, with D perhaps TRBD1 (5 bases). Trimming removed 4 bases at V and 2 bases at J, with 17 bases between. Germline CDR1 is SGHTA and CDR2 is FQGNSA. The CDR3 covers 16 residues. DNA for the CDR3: TGTGCCAGCAGCTATAGGGGTGGACGGCTGAACTATGGCTACACCTTC. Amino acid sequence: CASSYRGGRLNYGYTF.

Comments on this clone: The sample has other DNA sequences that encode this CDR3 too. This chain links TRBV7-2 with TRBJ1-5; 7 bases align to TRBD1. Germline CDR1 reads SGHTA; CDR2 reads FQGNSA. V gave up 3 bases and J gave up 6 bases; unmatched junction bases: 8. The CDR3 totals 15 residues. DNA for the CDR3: TGTGCCAGCAGCTTTCGGGAGGGGGCGGGTCAGCCCCAGCATTTT. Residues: CASSFREGAGQPQHF.

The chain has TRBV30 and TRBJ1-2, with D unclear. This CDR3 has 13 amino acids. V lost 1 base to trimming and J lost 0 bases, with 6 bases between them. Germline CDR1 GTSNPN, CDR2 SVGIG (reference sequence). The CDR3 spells CAWSDSSNYGYTF. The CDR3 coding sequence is TGTGCCTGGAGTGACAGCTCTAACTATGGCTACACCTTC.

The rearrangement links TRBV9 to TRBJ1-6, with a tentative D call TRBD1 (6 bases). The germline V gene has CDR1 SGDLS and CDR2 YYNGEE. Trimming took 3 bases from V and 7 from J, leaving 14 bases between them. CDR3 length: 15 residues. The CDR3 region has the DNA TGTGCCAGCAGCGAGATGGGACAAGGCAATTCACCCCTCCACTTT. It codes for CASSEMGQGNSPLHF.

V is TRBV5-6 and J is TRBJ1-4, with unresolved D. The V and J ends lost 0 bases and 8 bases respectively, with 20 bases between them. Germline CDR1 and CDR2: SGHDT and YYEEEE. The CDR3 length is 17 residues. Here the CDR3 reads CASSLGLSGQSWEKLFF. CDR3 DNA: TGTGCCAGCAGCTTGGGACTATCCGGGCAGTCATGGGAAAAACTGTTTTTT.

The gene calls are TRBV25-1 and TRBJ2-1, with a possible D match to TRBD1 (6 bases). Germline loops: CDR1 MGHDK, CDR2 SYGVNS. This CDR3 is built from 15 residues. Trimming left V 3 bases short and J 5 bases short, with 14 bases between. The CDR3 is CASSDQGWANNEQFF. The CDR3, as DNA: TGTGCCAGCAGTGACCAGGGGTGGGCGAACAATGAGCAGTTCTTC.

The CDR3 DNA follows: TGTGCCAGTAGTTACAGGGGGGCTAACACTGAAGCTTTCTTT. Its protein is CASSYRGANTEAFF. V is TRBV19 and J is TRBJ1-1; 8 bases are shared with TRBD1. Losses at the gene ends were 5 bases for V and 2 bases for J; bases not matched to a gene: 4. This CDR3 contains 14 residues. Looked up from germline, CDR1 is LNHDA and CDR2 is SQIVND (reference sequence).

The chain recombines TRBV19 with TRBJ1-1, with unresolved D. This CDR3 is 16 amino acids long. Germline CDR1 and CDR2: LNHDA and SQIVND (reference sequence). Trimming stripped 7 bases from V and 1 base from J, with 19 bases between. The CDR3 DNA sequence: TGTGCCAGTATTCTTGCTGCAGGCCGCCCGAACACTGAAGCTTTCTTT. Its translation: CASILAAGRPNTEAFF.

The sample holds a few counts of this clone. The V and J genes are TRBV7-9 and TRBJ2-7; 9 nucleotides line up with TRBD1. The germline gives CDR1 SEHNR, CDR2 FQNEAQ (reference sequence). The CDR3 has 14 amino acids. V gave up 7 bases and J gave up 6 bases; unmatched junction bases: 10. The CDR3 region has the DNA TGTGCCAGCACCCCCCCGGGGACAGGGACCGAGCAGTACTTC. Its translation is CASTPPGTGTEQYF.

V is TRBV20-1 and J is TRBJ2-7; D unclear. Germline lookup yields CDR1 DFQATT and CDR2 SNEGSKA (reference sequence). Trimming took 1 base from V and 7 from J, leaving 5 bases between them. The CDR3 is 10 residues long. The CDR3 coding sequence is TGCAGTGCTAGAGCCCGGGAGCAGTACTTC. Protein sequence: CSARAREQYF.

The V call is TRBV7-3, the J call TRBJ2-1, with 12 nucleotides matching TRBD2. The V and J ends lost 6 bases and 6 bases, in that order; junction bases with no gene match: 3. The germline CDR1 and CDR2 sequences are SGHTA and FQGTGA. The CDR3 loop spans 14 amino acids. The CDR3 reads CASSSSGGANEQFF. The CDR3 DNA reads TGTGCCAGCAGTTCTAGCGGGGGGGCCAATGAGCAGTTCTTC.

CDR3 nucleotide sequence: TGTGCCAGCAGCCTCGGATTTGGGAATGAAAAACTGTTTTTT. This gives the protein CASSLGFGNEKLFF. V usage is TRBV11-2 and J usage is TRBJ1-4, with D unclear. The germline gives CDR1 SGHAT, CDR2 FQNNGV. This CDR3 region has 14 residues. Trimming removed 5 bases at V and 5 bases at J, with 12 bases between.

CDR3 bases: TGTGCCAGCAGCTCTGGGGGGGCGAACACCGGGGAGCTGTTTTTT. It codes for CASSSGGANTGELFF. This chain connects TRBV7-3 to TRBJ2-2, with TRBD2 identical over 7 bases. CDR1 SGHTA and CDR2 FQGTGA come from the germline V gene. This CDR3 is built from 15 residues. Unmatched junction bases numbered 2, after V lost 4 bases and J lost 0 bases.

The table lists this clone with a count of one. CDR3 sequence: CASSHDSSYGYTF. CDR3 sequence (DNA): TGCGCCAGCAGCCACGACTCGAGCTATGGCTACACCTTC. The rearrangement joins TRBV4-3 to TRBJ1-2; no firm D call. Trimming shortened V by 3 bases and J by 4 bases, and 9 bases separated the two germline ends. This CDR3 has 13 amino acids. CDR1 LGHNA and CDR2 YSLEER come from the germline V gene.

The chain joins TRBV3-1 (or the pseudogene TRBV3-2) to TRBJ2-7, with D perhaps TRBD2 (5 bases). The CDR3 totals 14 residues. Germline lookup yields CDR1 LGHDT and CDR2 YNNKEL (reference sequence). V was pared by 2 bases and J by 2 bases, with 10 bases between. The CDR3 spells CASSQLSGTYEQYF. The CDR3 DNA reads TGTGCCAGCAGCCAACTCAGCGGTACCTACGAGCAGTACTTC.

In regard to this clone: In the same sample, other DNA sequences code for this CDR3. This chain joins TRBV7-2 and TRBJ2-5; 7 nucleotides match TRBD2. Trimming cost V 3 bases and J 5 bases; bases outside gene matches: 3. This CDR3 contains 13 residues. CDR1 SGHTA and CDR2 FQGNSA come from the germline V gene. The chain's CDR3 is CASSFAGEETQYF. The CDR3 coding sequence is TGTGCCAGCAGCTTTGCGGGGGAGGAGACCCAGTACTTC.

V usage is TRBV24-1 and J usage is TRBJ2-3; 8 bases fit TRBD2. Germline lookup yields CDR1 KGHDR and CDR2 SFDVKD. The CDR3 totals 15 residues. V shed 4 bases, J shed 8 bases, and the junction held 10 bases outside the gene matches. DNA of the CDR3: TGTGCCACCAGTGAAGCCGGGACTAGTTTAGGTACGCAGTATTTT. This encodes CATSEAGTSLGTQYF.

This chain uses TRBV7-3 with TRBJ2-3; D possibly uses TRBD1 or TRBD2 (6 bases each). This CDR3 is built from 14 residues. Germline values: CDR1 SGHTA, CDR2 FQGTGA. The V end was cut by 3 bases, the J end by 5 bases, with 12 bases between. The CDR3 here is CASSLWGAQDTQYF. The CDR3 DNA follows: TGTGCCAGCAGCTTGTGGGGGGCCCAAGATACGCAGTATTTT. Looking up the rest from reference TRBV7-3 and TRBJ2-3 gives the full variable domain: GAGVSQTPSNKVTEKGKYVELRCDPISGHTALYWYRQSLGQGPEFLIYFQGTGAADDSGLPNDRFFAVRPEGSVSTLKIQRTERGDSAVYLCASSLWGAQDTQYFGPGTRLTVL.

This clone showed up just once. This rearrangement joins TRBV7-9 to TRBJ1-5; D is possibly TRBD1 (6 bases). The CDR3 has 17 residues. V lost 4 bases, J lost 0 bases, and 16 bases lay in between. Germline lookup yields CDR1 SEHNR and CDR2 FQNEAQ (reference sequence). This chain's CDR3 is CASSSSSDRHSNQPQHF. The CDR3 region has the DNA TGTGCCAGCAGCTCAAGTTCGGACAGACATAGCAATCAGCCCCAGCATTTT.

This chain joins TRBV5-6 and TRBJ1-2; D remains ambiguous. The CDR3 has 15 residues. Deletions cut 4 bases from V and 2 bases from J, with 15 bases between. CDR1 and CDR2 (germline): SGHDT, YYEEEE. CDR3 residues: CASSPAWGRNYGYTF. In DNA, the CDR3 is TGTGCCAGCAGCCCGGCCTGGGGTAGAAACTATGGCTACACCTTC.

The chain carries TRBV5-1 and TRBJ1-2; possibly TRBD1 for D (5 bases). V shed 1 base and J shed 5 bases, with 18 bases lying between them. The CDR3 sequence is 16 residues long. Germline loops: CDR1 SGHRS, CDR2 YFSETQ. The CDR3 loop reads CASSLTGAVQRYGYTF. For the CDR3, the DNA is TGCGCCAGCAGCTTGACTGGGGCCGTGCAACGTTATGGCTACACCTTC.

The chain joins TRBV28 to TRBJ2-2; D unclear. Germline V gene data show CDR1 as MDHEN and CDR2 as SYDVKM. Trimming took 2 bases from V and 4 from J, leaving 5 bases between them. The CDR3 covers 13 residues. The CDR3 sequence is CASSLGVTGELFF. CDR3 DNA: TGTGCCAGCAGTTTAGGGGTCACCGGGGAGCTGTTTTTT.